The 3 T cell receptor beta chains given below trace back to one sample, sequenced in a study of cytomegalovirus exposure and HLA in healthy donors. With 60 Vbeta and 13 Jbeta primers, the PCR was carried out. This table comes from immunoSEQ multiplex PCR, and its TCRdb copy is limited to in-frame clones, with some not included. Of roughly 140,000 clones listed, 76% are singletons. The material sequenced was PBMCs. All receptors derive from a man aged 18 to 30 in good health and CMV-seronegative.

The V gene is TRBV11-3, the J gene TRBJ2-5; 8 nucleotides align to TRBD2. The trim removed 1 base at V and 1 base at J, leaving 2 bases unmatched. The CDR3 length is 15 residues. Germline CDR1 SGHNT, CDR2 YENEEA. CDR3 nucleotides: TGTGCCAGCAGCTTAGCGGGGGGGCTCCAAGAGACCCAGTACTTC. It is translated as CASSLAGGLQETQYF.

The rearrangement joins TRBV28 to TRBJ1-5, with D perhaps TRBD1 (5 bases). With 5 bases removed from V and 3 bases from J, the gap between germline ends came to 17 bases. CDR1 and CDR2 from the germline V gene are MDHEN and SYDVKM. This CDR3 comprises 16 residues. The CDR3 loop is CASSLQWGPFNQPQHF. In DNA, the CDR3 is TGTGCCAGCAGTCTTCAGTGGGGCCCCTTCAATCAGCCCCAGCATTTT.

Comment on this clone: Other nucleotide sequences from this sample produce the same CDR3. V is TRBV4-1 and J is TRBJ1-1; D remains ambiguous. The CDR3 has 17 amino acids. CDR1 and CDR2 (germline): MGHRA, YSYEKL. The germline V and J ends were trimmed by 0 bases and 5 bases, with 19 bases remaining between them. CDR3 residues: CASSQEGIVTKLTEAFF. CDR3 DNA: TGCGCCAGCAGCCAAGAAGGAATTGTAACAAAACTAACTGAAGCTTTCTTT.